These 7 T cell receptor beta chains share one sample of origin, sequenced in a study of graft-versus-host responses after intestinal transplantation. Libraries were prepared by immunoSEQ multiplex PCR; TCRdb keeps only in-frame clonotypes and omits some of them. The table lists about 64,000 clones, around 90% of them singletons, with approximately 6.3% in the top ten. The sequencing here drew on bone marrow, taken 734 days after intestinal transplantation. Source of these receptors: a human patient who received an intestinal transplant, so some T cells may come from the graft donor.

The J gene is TRBJ2-7, the V gene TRBV28; the D is unclear. CDR3 length: 13 residues. V was clipped by 6 bases and J by 4 bases, with 13 bases between them. Germline lookup yields CDR1 MDHEN and CDR2 SYDVKM. The CDR3 sequence is CASSPAAVYEQYF. In DNA, the CDR3 is TGTGCCAGCAGCCCGGCGGCGGTGTACGAGCAGTACTTC.

This chain connects TRBV4-1 to TRBJ2-5; D possibly corresponds to TRBD2 (6 bases). From germline, CDR1 is MGHRA and CDR2 YSYEKL. This CDR3 contains 11 residues. With 3 bases removed from V and 10 bases from J, the gap between germline ends came to 9 bases. Here the CDR3 reads CASSHLAHQYF. CDR3 bases: TGCGCCAGCAGCCACCTAGCGCACCAGTACTTC.

J is TRBJ2-7 and V is TRBV6-6; 12 bases map to TRBD2. The CDR3 is 15 residues long. From germline, CDR1 is MNHNY and CDR2 SVGAGI (reference sequence). The ends lost 6 bases at V and 1 base at J; junction bases unmatched: 4. CDR3 sequence (DNA): TGTGCCAGCAGAACCGGACTAGCGGGGTCCTACGAGCAGTACTTC. It is translated as CASRTGLAGSYEQYF.

The CDR3 region is CASSSPGTDEQYF. The CDR3 coding sequence is TGTGCCAGCAGCTCCCCAGGAACAGACGAGCAGTACTTC. V and J are TRBV13 and TRBJ2-7; D is unclear. CDR3 length: 13 residues. Trimming removed 4 bases at V and 5 bases at J, with 12 bases between. Germline CDR1 and CDR2: PRHDT and FYEKMQ (reference sequence).

The chain links TRBV7-2 to TRBJ2-7, with D hard to call. Germline CDR1 and CDR2: SGHTA and FQGNSA. Deletions cut 1 base from V and 6 bases from J, with 7 bases between. This CDR3 spans 12 amino acids. CDR3 loop: CASSLDLLEQYF. The CDR3 DNA reads as TGTGCCAGCAGCTTAGACCTCCTCGAGCAGTACTTC. The entire variable domain, with the rest obtained from reference TRBV7-2 and TRBJ2-7, is as follows: GAGVSQSPSNKVTEKGKDVELRCDPISGHTALYWYRQSLGQGLEFLIYFQGNSAPDKSGLPSDRFSAERTGGSVSTLTIQRTQQEDSAVYLCASSLDLLEQYFGPGTRLTVT.

The chain couples TRBV5-6 to TRBJ1-6, with 7 bases matching TRBD1. Germline CDR1 SGHDT, CDR2 YYEEEE. The CDR3 runs to 14 residues. With V trimmed by 3 bases and J by 9 bases, 6 bases remained unmatched. The DNA of the CDR3 is TGTGCCAGCAGCTCCGGGACAGCCGGTTCACCCCTCCACTTT. Protein sequence: CASSSGTAGSPLHF.

The CDR3 is CASSLVGFEGKQYF. The CDR3 DNA reads as TGTGCCAGCAGTTTAGTGGGGTTTGAGGGGAAGCAGTACTTC. The gene calls are TRBV28 and TRBJ2-7; either TRBD1 or TRBD2 may supply D (5 bases each). Germline loops: CDR1 MDHEN, CDR2 SYDVKM. V was pared by 2 bases and J by 8 bases, with 16 bases between. The CDR3 contains 14 residues.